The 5 T cell receptor beta chains given below trace back to one sample, sequenced in a study of cytomegalovirus exposure and HLA in healthy donors. Using immunoSEQ multiplex PCR, the repertoire was profiled, and TCRdb retains in-frame clones only, with some absent. The sample holds roughly 120,000 clones; over 90% are singletons and the top ten take approximately 1.3%. Input material: PBMCs. The receptors were gathered from a woman younger than 30 in good health and CMV-seronegative.

The chain employs TRBV7-9 and TRBJ1-4, with D hard to call. Germline V CDR1 and CDR2: SEHNR, FQNEAQ (reference sequence). With 5 bases removed from V and 6 bases from J, the gap between germline ends came to 13 bases. The CDR3 is 14 amino acids. DNA of the CDR3: TGTGCCAGCAGCCTTTCCGGGGTCTATGAAAAACTGTTTTTT. Translating it yields CASSLSGVYEKLFF.

The rearrangement joins TRBV6-5 to TRBJ1-5; D perhaps matches TRBD1 (5 bases). CDR1 is MNHEY, CDR2 SVGAGI, per germline. The V gene lost 2 bases and the J gene lost 6 bases, with 11 bases spanning the gap. This CDR3 is built from 14 residues. The CDR3 loop reads CASSYGQGGQPQHF. CDR3 DNA: TGTGCCAGCAGTTACGGGCAGGGAGGTCAGCCCCAGCATTTT.

The gene calls are TRBV10-3 and TRBJ1-2; 8 bases are a match to TRBD1. V was pared by 3 bases and J by 5 bases, with 11 bases of the junction left unmatched. Germline lookup yields CDR1 ENHRY and CDR2 SYGVKD. CDR3 length: 16 residues. The CDR3 DNA sequence: TGTGCCATCAGTGATTCTACAGGGGGAGGGTTTTATGGCTACACCTTC. It yields the protein CAISDSTGGGFYGYTF.

The chain has TRBV25-1 and TRBJ1-2; D possibly corresponds to TRBD1 (6 bases). The CDR3 has 14 residues. CDR1 MGHDK and CDR2 SYGVNS come from the germline V gene. The ends were cut back, 6 bases at V and 4 bases at J, with 15 bases in the middle. CDR3 sequence: CASSGDGQTYGYTF. The CDR3 nucleotides read TGTGCCAGCAGCGGAGACGGACAGACCTATGGCTACACCTTC.

The rearrangement links TRBV10-3 to TRBJ2-6; 7 bases are shared with TRBD1. The germline CDR1 and CDR2 sequences are ENHRY and SYGVKD. The CDR3 covers 16 residues. Trimming cost V 9 bases and J 0 bases; bases outside gene matches: 8. For the CDR3, the DNA is TGTGCCATGAGGGGACAGTTGGCCTCTGGGGCCAACGTCCTGACTTTC. Its protein is CAMRGQLASGANVLTF.